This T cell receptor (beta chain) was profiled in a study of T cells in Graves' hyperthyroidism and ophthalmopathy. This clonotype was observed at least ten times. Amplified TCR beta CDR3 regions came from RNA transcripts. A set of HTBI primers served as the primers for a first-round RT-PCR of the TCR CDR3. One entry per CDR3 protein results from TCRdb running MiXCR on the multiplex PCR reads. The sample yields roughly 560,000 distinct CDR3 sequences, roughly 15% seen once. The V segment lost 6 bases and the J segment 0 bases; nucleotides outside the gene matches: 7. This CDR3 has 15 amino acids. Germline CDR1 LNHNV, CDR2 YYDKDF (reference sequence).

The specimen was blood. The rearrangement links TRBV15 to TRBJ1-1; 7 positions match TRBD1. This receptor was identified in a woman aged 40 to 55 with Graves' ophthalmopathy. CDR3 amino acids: CATRANRGMNTEAFF. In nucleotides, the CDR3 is TGTGCCACCAGGGCAAACAGGGGAATGAACACTGAAGCTTTCTTT.